The entry that follows covers one TCR beta chain sequence. The data derive from a study of blood T cell repertoires in COVID-19. Study context: Samples taken during acute and convalescent COVID-19 were collected in the United States, Italy and Spain. PBMCs, B-cell-depleted T cells, or T cells provided the cDNA or gDNA that made up the material.

Trimming removed 3 bases from V and 0 bases from J, with 15 bases in between. The germline CDR1 and CDR2 sequences are SGDLS and YYNGEE. The CDR3 is 17 residues long. In the original processing: Using reference gene primer amplification, nucleated cell counts were estimated. Sequencing used immunoSEQ multiplex PCR; TCRdb keeps in-frame clones, though not all of them. The V and J calls and the clone size are those of that table, but D and trimming were determined from the DNA. In the table there are about 50,000 clones, roughly 85% of which are singletons. The TCR was taken from an older man with acute or convalescent COVID-19. Sequenced material: peripheral blood. V gene TRBV9 combines with J gene TRBJ2-2; TRBD2 is a possible D gene (5 bases). The CDR3 reads CASSGPMSGANTGELFF. The CDR3 DNA reads TGTGCCAGCAGCGGACCGATGAGCGGAGCGAACACCGGGGAGCTGTTTTTT.